The source of this T cell receptor beta chain is a study of blood T cell repertoires in COVID-19. The germline gives CDR1 SGHTA, CDR2 FQGNSA. The CDR3 totals 12 residues. Trimming stripped 2 bases from V and 9 bases from J, with 5 bases between. Using immunoSEQ multiplex PCR, the repertoire was profiled, and TCRdb retains in-frame clones only, with some absent. This sample carries roughly 66,000 clones, about nine tenths of them seen once, and the ten largest clones take 5.5% to 8%. Input material: peripheral blood. The clonotype originates from a human donor in a cohort sampled during active COVID-19. The chain is built from TRBV7-2 and TRBJ1-6; no reliable D call. The CDR3 region is CASSLTGSPLHF. CDR3 coding DNA: TGTGCCAGCAGCTTAACCGGTTCACCCCTCCACTTT.